Detailed here is one T cell receptor beta chain. Its cognate antigen is unknown. This sample is drawn from a study of cytomegalovirus exposure and HLA in healthy donors. Study details: Roughly 80 million unique TCRs from HLA-typed donors made up an early data release. Findings and limits, study-wide: In most subjects, TCR beta sequences reportedly gave accurate predictions of HLA-A and HLA-B alleles. Many donors carried some public TCRs, although rarity characterized most TCR sequences. Certain indistinguishable V segments, among them TRBV6-2 and TRBV6-3, were excluded.

The CDR3 loop spans 11 amino acids. Between the trimmed V and J ends, which lost 5 bases and 5 bases, there was a span of 7 bases. Germline CDR1 and CDR2: SEHNR and FQNEAQ (reference sequence). Primers included in the PCR were 60 Vbeta and 13 Jbeta primers. This table comes from immunoSEQ multiplex PCR, and its TCRdb copy is limited to in-frame clones, with some not included. The sample gives fewer than 120,000 clones, under 85% of which show up once; 6.2% is in the top ten. Sequencing used PBMCs. The rearrangement joins TRBV7-9 to TRBJ2-7; a weak D match, TRBD2 (5 bases). The clonotype originates from a man aged 25 to 45 in good health and CMV-seropositive. The CDR3, as DNA: TGTGCCAGCAGCCAGGAGGACGAGCAGTACTTC. Protein product: CASSQEDEQYF. Supplemented by reference TRBV7-9 and TRBJ2-7, the full variable domain reads DTGVSQNPRHKITKRGQNVTFRCDPISEHNRLYWYRQTLGQGPEFLTYFQNEAQLEKSRLLSDRFSAERPKGSFSTLEIQRTEQGDSAMYLCASSQEDEQYFGPGTRLTVT.